Listed below are T cell receptor beta chains from one sample, sequenced in a study of cytomegalovirus exposure and HLA in healthy donors. Profiled with immunoSEQ multiplex PCR; TCRdb holds only in-frame clones, not every one. The sample has approximately 90,000 clones, around 77% seen once. The material sequenced was PBMCs. The receptors originated from a man aged 40-55 years in good health and CMV-seronegative. CDR3s include the opening cysteine and the closing phenylalanine or tryptophan. Fields, in order: V gene, clone size, D gene, J gene, CDR3 protein, CDR3 DNA. D genes are given only for firm matches. Where a row states a size, it is once, few, many or the class of an expanded clone; other rows omit it.

TRBV28	NA	NA	TRBJ1-3	CASSRGASGNTIYF	TGTGCCAGCAGTAGGGGTGCCTCTGGAAACACCATATATTTT
TRBV27	NA	TRBD1	TRBJ1-4	CASSFGFGTGNNEKLFF	TGTGCCAGCAGTTTCGGGTTTGGGACAGGGAATAATGAAAAACTGTTTTTT
TRBV19	NA	TRBD2	TRBJ2-2	CASSGTWAGAGELFF	TGTGCCAGTAGTGGAACTTGGGCGGGGGCCGGGGAGCTGTTTTTT
TRBV29-1	few	NA	TRBJ1-1	CSVEKGVYGAFF	TGCAGCGTTGAGAAAGGGGTTTACGGAGCTTTCTTT
TRBV7-8	NA	TRBD2	TRBJ2-3	CASSSGTSGGTTDTQYF	TGTGCCAGCAGCTCCGGGACTAGCGGGGGGACCACAGATACGCAGTATTTT
TRBV9	NA	TRBD2	TRBJ2-3	CASSVAGGNTDTQYF	TGTGCCAGCAGCGTAGCGGGGGGAAACACAGATACGCAGTATTTT
TRBV10-3	NA	TRBD1	TRBJ2-3	CAISEMQGASDTQYF	TGTGCCATCAGTGAGATGCAGGGGGCATCAGATACGCAGTATTTT
TRBV9	few	NA	TRBJ1-1	CASSPQTGLNTEAFF	TGTGCCAGCAGCCCCCAGACAGGATTGAACACTGAAGCTTTCTTT
TRBV28	NA	TRBD1	TRBJ1-1	CASRKQGRGPFF	TGTGCCAGCAGAAAACAGGGGAGAGGTCCTTTCTTT
TRBV27	NA	NA	TRBJ1-6	CASSTTAQVRYNSPLHF	TGTGCCAGCAGTACGACAGCTCAGGTCCGTTATAATTCACCCCTCCACTTT
TRBV2	NA	TRBD1	TRBJ1-1	CASSKSTGGSGTEAFF	TGTGCCAGCAGTAAGTCGACAGGGGGATCGGGCACTGAAGCTTTCTTT
TRBV18	NA	NA	TRBJ2-7	CASSQGYEQYF	TGTGCCAGCTCACAGGGGTACGAGCAGTACTTC
TRBV23-1	NA	NA	TRBJ1-1	CASSQSGGLMNTEAFF	TGCGCCAGCAGTCAATCGGGAGGGCTTATGAACACTGAAGCTTTCTTT
TRBV7-9	NA	TRBD2	TRBJ2-3	CASSPTGLAGGLADTQYF	TGTGCCAGCAGCCCGACGGGACTAGCGGGGGGGCTCGCAGATACGCAGTATTTT
TRBV5-5	NA	TRBD1	TRBJ1-4	CASSPSTGANEKLFF	TGTGCCAGCAGCCCCTCGACAGGGGCAAATGAAAAACTGTTTTTT
TRBV5-4	NA	NA	TRBJ2-6	CASSLGVSGANILTF	TGTGCCAGCAGCTTGGGGGTCTCTGGGGCCAACATCCTGACTTTC
TRBV28	NA	NA	TRBJ1-3	CASSLDGRRVWTPGNTIYF	TGTGCCAGCAGTTTAGACGGTCGCAGGGTATGGACCCCTGGAAACACCATATATTTT
TRBV4-2	NA	NA	TRBJ2-2	CASSQDIAEANTGELFF	TGTGCCAGCAGCCAAGATATAGCGGAGGCGAACACCGGGGAGCTGTTTTTT